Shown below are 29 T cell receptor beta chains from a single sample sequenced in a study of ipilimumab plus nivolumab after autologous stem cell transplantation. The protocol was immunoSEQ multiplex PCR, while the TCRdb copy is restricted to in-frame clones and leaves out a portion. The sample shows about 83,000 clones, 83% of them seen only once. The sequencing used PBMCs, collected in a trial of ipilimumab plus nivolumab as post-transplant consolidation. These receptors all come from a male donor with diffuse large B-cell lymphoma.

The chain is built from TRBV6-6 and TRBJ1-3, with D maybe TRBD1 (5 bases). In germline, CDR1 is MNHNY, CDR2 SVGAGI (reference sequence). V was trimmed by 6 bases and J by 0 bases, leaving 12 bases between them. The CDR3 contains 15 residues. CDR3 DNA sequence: TGTGCCAGCAGAAAAGACAGCAACTCTGGAAACACCATATATTTT. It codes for CASRKDSNSGNTIYF.

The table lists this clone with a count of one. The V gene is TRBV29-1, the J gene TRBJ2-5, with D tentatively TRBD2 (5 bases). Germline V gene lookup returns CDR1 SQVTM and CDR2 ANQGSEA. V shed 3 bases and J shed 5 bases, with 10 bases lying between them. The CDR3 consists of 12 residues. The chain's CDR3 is CSVELGVETQYF. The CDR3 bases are TGCAGCGTTGAGTTGGGAGTGGAGACCCAGTACTTC.

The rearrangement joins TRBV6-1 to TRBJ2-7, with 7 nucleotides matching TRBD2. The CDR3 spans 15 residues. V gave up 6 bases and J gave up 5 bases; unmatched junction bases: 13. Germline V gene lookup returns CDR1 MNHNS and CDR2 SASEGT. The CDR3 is CASSGKRGIVDEQYF. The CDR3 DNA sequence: TGTGCCAGCAGCGGAAAGCGGGGTATTGTCGACGAGCAGTACTTC.

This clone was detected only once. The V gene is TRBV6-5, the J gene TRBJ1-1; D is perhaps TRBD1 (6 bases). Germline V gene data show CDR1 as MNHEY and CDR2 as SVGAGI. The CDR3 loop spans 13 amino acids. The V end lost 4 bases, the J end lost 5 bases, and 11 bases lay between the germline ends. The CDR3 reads CASSWTVGTEAFF. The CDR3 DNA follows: TGTGCCAGCAGTTGGACAGTAGGTACTGAAGCTTTCTTT.

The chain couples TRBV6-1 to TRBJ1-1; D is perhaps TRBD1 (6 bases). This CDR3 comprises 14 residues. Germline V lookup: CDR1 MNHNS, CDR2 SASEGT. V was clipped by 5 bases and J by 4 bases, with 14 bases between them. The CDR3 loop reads CASSFKGGSTEAFF. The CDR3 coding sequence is TGTGCCAGCAGTTTCAAGGGGGGGAGCACTGAAGCTTTCTTT.

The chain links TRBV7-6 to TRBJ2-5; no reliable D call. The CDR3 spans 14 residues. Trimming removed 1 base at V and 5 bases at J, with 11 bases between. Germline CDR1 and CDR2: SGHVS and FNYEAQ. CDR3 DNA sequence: TGTGCCAGCAGCTTAGACTGGGCCCGGGAGACCCAGTACTTC. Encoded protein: CASSLDWARETQYF.

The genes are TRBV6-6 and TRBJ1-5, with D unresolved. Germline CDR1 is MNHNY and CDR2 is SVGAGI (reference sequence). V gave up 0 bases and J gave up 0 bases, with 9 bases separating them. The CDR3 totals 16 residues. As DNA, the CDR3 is TGTGCCAGCAGTTACTCGCCCGGGGATAGCAATCAGCCCCAGCATTTT. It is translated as CASSYSPGDSNQPQHF.

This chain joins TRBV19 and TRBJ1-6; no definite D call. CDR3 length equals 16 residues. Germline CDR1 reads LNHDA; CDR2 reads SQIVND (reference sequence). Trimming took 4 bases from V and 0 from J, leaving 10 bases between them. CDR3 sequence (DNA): TGTGCCAGTAGTACCATGGGGAGCTCCTATAATTCACCCCTCCACTTT. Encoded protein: CASSTMGSSYNSPLHF.

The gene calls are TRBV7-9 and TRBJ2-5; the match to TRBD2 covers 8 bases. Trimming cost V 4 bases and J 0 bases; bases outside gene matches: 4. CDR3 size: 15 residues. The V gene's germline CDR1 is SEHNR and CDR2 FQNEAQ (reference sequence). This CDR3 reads CASSSQRGNQETQYF. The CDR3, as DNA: TGTGCCAGCAGCTCCCAGCGGGGGAACCAAGAGACCCAGTACTTC.

As DNA, the CDR3 is TGTGCCAGCAGCTTAGTTTGGAAGAGCGGGGAGCTGTTTTTT. It is translated as CASSLVWKSGELFF. The chain uses TRBV7-9 and TRBJ2-2; D gene unclear. The CDR3 extends over 14 amino acids. V was cut by 1 base and J by 7 bases, with 10 bases left in between. Germline V gene lookup returns CDR1 SEHNR and CDR2 FQNEAQ (reference sequence). Full variable domain (missing parts from reference TRBV7-9 and TRBJ2-2): DTGVSQNPRHKITKRGQNVTFRCDPISEHNRLYWYRQTLGQGPEFLTYFQNEAQLEKSRLLSDRFSAERPKGSFSTLEIQRTEQGDSAMYLCASSLVWKSGELFFGEGSRLTVL.

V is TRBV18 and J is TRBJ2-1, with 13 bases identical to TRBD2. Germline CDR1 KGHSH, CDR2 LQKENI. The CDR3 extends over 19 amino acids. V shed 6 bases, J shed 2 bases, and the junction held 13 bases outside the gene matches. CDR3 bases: TGTGCCAGCTCCGGAGCACTAGCGGGGGGGCTTGGGGCCTACAATGAGCAGTTCTTC. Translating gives CASSGALAGGLGAYNEQFF.

This CDR3 reads CASDRQGKNGYTF. The CDR3 coding sequence is TGTGCCAGCGATCGACAGGGTAAGAATGGCTACACCTTC. The rearrangement uses TRBV28 and TRBJ1-2, with TRBD1 matching over 7 bases. Germline CDR1 is MDHEN and CDR2 is SYDVKM. The CDR3 loop spans 13 amino acids. The junction had 9 bases not matched to a gene; V was cut back by 8 bases and J by 6 bases.

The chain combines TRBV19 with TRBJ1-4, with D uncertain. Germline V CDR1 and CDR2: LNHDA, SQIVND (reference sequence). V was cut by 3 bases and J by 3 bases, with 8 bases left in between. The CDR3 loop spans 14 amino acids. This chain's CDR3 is CASSISNANEKLFF. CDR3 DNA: TGTGCCAGTAGTATCTCAAATGCTAATGAAAAACTGTTTTTT.

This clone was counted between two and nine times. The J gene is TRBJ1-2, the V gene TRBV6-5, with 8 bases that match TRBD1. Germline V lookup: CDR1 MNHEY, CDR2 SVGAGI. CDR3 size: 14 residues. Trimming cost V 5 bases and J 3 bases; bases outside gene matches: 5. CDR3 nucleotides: TGTGCCAGCAGTAGCCGGGACAGGTACTATGGCTACACCTTC. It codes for CASSSRDRYYGYTF.

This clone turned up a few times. CDR3 DNA sequence: TGTGCCAGCTCACCAGAGACAGGGGAAGTTGATGGCTACACCTTC. It yields the protein CASSPETGEVDGYTF. This chain joins TRBV18 and TRBJ1-2; 8 bases line up with TRBD1. The CDR3 runs to 15 residues. The J segment lost 6 bases and the V segment lost 2 bases, leaving 8 bases of the junction unmatched. Germline V gene sequence: CDR1 KGHSH, CDR2 LQKENI.

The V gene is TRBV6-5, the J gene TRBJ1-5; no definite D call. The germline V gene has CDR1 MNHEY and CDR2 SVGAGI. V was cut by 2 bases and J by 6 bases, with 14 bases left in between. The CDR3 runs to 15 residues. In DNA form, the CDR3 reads TGTGCCAGCAGTTACAGCGGAGATCGGAGTCAGCCCCAGCATTTT. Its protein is CASSYSGDRSQPQHF.

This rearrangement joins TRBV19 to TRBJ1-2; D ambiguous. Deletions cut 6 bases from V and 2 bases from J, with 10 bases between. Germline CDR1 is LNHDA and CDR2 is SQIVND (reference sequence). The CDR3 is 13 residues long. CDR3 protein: CASRSSVNYGYTF. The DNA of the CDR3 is TGTGCCAGTAGGTCCAGTGTGAACTATGGCTACACCTTC.

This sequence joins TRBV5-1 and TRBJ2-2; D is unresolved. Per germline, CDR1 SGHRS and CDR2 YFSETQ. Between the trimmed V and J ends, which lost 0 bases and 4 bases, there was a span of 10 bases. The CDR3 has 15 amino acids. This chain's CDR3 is CASSLDGTTTGELFF. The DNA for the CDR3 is TGCGCCAGCAGCTTGGATGGCACTACCACCGGGGAGCTGTTTTTT.

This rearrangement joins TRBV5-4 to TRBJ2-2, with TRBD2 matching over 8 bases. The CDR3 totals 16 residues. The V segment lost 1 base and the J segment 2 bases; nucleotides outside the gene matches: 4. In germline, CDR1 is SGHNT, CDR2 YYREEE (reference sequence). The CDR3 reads CASSLLAGGNTGELFF. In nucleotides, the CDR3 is TGTGCCAGCAGCTTGCTGGCGGGGGGTAACACCGGGGAGCTGTTTTTT.

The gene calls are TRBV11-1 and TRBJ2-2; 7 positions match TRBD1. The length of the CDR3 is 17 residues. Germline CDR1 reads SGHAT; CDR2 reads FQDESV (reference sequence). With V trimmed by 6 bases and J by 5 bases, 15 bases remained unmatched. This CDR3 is CASRLGDDRVRTGELFF. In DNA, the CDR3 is TGTGCCAGCAGACTGGGGGATGACAGGGTTCGGACCGGGGAGCTGTTTTTT.

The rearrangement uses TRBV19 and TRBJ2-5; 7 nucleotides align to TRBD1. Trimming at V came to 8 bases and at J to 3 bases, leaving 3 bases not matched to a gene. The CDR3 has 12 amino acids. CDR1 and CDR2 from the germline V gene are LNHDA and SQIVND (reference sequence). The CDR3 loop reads CASAGGKETQYF. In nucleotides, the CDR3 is TGTGCCAGTGCAGGGGGTAAAGAGACCCAGTACTTC. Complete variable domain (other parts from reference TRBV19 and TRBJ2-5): DGGITQSPKYLFRKEGQNVTLSCEQNLNHDAMYWYRQDPGQGLRLIYYSQIVNDFQKGDIAEGYSVSREKKESFPLTVTSAQKNPTAFYLCASAGGKETQYFGPGTRLLVL.

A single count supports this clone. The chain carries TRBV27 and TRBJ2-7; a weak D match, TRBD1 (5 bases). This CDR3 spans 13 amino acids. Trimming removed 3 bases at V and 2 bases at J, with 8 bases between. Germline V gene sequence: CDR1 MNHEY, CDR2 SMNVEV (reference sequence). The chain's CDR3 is CASSFTGTYEQYF. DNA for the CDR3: TGTGCCAGCAGTTTTACAGGAACCTACGAGCAGTACTTC.

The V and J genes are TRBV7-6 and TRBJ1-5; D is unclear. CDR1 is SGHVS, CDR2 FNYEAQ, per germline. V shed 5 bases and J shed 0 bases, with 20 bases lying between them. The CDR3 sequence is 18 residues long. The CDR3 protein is CASSTRRRTVHSNQPQHF. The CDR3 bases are TGTGCCAGCAGCACAAGGAGGCGGACGGTCCATAGCAATCAGCCCCAGCATTTT.

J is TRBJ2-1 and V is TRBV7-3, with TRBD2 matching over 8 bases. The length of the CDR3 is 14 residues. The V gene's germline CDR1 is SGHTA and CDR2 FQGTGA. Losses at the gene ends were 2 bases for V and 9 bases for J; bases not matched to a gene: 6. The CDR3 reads CASSLYGGAFEQFF. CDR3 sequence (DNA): TGTGCCAGCAGCTTATACGGGGGGGCCTTTGAGCAGTTCTTC.

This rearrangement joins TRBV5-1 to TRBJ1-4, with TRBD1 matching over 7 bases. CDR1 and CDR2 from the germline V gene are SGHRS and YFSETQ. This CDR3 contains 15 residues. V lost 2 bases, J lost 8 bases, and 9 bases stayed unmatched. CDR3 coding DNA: TGCGCCAGCAGCTTCGGGACAGCTCAAGGGGAAAAACTGTTTTTT. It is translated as CASSFGTAQGEKLFF. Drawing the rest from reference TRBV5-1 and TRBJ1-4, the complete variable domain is KAGVTQTPRYLIKTRGQQVTLSCSPISGHRSVSWYQQTPGQGLQFLFEYFSETQRNKGNFPGRFSGRQFSNSRSEMNVSTLELGDSALYLCASSFGTAQGEKLFFGSGTQLSVL.

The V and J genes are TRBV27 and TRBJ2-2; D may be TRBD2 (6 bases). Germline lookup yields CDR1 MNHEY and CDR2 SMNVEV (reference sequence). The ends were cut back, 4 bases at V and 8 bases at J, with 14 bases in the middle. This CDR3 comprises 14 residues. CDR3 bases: TGTGCCAGCAGTTCGTCCGGGGGAGTGGGGGAGCTGTTTTTT. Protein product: CASSSSGGVGELFF.

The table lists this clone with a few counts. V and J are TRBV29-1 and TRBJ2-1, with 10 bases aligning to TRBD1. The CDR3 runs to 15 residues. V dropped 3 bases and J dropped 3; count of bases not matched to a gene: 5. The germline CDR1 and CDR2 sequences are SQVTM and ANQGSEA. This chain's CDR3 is CSVEWRDRGYNEQFF. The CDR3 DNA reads TGCAGCGTTGAGTGGCGGGACAGGGGCTACAATGAGCAGTTCTTC.

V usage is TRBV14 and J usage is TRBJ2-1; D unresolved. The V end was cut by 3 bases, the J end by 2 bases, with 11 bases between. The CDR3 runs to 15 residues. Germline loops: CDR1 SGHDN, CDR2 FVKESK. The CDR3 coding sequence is TGTGCCAGCAGCCAGGGCCCTATGCCCTACAATGAGCAGTTCTTC. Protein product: CASSQGPMPYNEQFF. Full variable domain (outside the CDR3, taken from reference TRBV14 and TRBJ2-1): EAGVTQFPSHSVIEKGQTVTLRCDPISGHDNLYWYRRVMGKEIKFLLHFVKESKQDESGMPNNRFLAERTGGTYSTLKVQPAELEDSGVYFCASSQGPMPYNEQFFGPGTRLTVL.

The DNA of the CDR3 is TGTGCCAGCTCACCTCTCCAGGGAGAAGATACGCAGTATTTT. Protein: CASSPLQGEDTQYF. This chain uses TRBV18 with TRBJ2-3; possibly TRBD1 or TRBD2 for D (5 bases each). The CDR3 consists of 14 residues. Trimming pared 3 bases from V and 5 bases from J, leaving 12 bases between. Germline lookup yields CDR1 KGHSH and CDR2 LQKENI.